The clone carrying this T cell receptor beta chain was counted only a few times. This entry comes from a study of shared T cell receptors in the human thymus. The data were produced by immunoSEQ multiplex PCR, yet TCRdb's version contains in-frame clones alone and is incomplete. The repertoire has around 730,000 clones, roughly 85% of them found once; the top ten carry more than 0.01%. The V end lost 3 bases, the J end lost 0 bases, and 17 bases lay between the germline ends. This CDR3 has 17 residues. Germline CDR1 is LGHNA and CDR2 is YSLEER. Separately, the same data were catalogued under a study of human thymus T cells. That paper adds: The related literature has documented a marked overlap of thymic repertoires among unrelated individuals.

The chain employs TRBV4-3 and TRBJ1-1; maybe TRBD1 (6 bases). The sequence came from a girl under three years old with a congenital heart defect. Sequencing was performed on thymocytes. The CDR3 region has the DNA TGCGCCAGCAGCCACGGGGGGCTCAACGGGGTGAACACTGAAGCTTTCTTT. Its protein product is CASSHGGLNGVNTEAFF.